The 3 T cell receptor beta chains below come from one sample, sequenced in a study of T cells in Graves' hyperthyroidism and ophthalmopathy. Researchers took RNA transcripts and amplified the TCR beta CDR3 regions from them. First-round RT-PCR with HTBI primers amplified the TCR CDR3 region. TCRdb independently ran MiXCR on the multiplex PCR reads; one entry per CDR3 protein. Of about 480,000 distinct CDR3 sequences in the sample, approximately 15% are singletons; the top ten hold 15% to 20%. Sequencing used blood. The receptors here all came from a woman aged 18 to 35 with Graves' hyperthyroidism.

This clonotype was counted at least ten times. The chain carries TRBV12-5 and TRBJ2-1, with 7 bases fitting TRBD2. The V and J ends lost 3 bases and 6 bases, in that order; junction bases with no gene match: 5. The CDR3 loop spans 14 amino acids. Germline V gene lookup returns CDR1 LGHNT and CDR2 FRNRAP. The DNA of the CDR3 is TGTGCTAGTGGTTTCGGGACTACTTCCAATGAGCAGTTCTTC. This encodes CASGFGTTSNEQFF.

V and J are TRBV20-1 and TRBJ2-2, with D perhaps assigned TRBD1 or TRBD2 (8 bases each). There are 15 residues in the CDR3. Germline CDR1 is DFQATT and CDR2 is SNEGSKA (reference sequence). CDR3 sequence (DNA): TGCAGCGCCCGGGGGGGACAGGTGAACACCGGGGAGCTGTTTTTT. Amino acids: CSARGGQVNTGELFF.

In this sample, this clonotype turned up many times. V is TRBV12-3 or TRBV12-4 and J is TRBJ2-7; 12 bases fit TRBD1. The trim removed 6 bases at V and 4 bases at J, leaving 7 bases unmatched. The CDR3 totals 15 residues. CDR3 amino acids: CASSPGTGGIYEQYF. The CDR3 DNA sequence: TGTGCCAGCAGCCCCGGGACAGGGGGCATTTACGAGCAGTACTTC.